The clone carrying this TCR beta chain came up a few times. What it binds is unknown. The data derive from a study of T cells in Graves' hyperthyroidism and ophthalmopathy. Study conclusions and caveats: Most clonotypes expanded in the thyroid (above 0.001) were also present in blood.

RNA transcripts served as the template for amplifying TCR beta CDR3 regions. First-round RT-PCR of the TCR CDR3 relied on the HTBI primer set. TCRdb used MiXCR to reprocess the multiplex PCR reads, holding one entry per CDR3 protein. Of fewer than 350,000 distinct CDR3 sequences in the sample, roughly 13% are singletons; the top ten hold 7.9%. V lost 6 bases and J lost 6, with 17 bases in between. This CDR3 spans 14 amino acids. Germline V lookup: CDR1 MNHEY, CDR2 SMNVEV (reference sequence). Sequencing was done on a sample of blood. The sequence came from a woman between 40 and 55 years old with Graves' hyperthyroidism. This chain links TRBV27 with TRBJ1-1, with D possibly being TRBD1 (5 bases). The CDR3 is CASRAGGGRAEAFF. The CDR3 bases are TGTGCCAGCAGAGCGGGGGGGGGACGGGCTGAAGCTTTCTTT.